This TCR beta chain derives from a study of blood T cell repertoires in COVID-19. As for the study in general: Whether acute or convalescent, the COVID-19 samples came from the United States, Italy and Spain.

This clone was seen once. Using immunoSEQ multiplex PCR, the repertoire was profiled, and TCRdb retains in-frame clones only, with some absent. The sample includes roughly 230,000 clones, around 89% of them seen just once. From germline, CDR1 is PRHDT and CDR2 FYEKMQ (reference sequence). This CDR3 is built from 15 residues. With 5 bases removed from V and 3 bases from J, the gap between germline ends came to 16 bases. The chain uses TRBV13 and TRBJ1-1; the D gene is possibly TRBD1 (5 bases). This TCR was recovered from a woman aged 55-70 years with COVID-19, enrolled during active disease. Sample: peripheral blood. CDR3 in amino acids: CASSPRTRHDTEAFF. CDR3 in DNA: TGTGCCAGCAGCCCAAGGACACGTCATGACACTGAAGCTTTCTTT.